These T cell receptor beta chains were read from a single sample in a study of cytomegalovirus exposure and HLA in healthy donors. Here immunoSEQ multiplex PCR was the method, and the copy in TCRdb shows in-frame clones only, minus some. This sample has 190,000 or so clones, with about 80% found just once. Sequencing was done on a sample of PBMCs. All receptors derive from a boy aged 10-17 years in good health and CMV-seronegative. CDR3s include the opening cysteine and the closing phenylalanine or tryptophan. D genes are given only for firm matches. Clone sizes are given selectively: once, few, many, or a class where the clone is expanded.

D,size,J,V,DNA,CDR3
-,-,TRBJ1-1,TRBV19,TGTGCCAGTAGTATTTTCCAGGGCACTGAAGCTTTCTTT,CASSIFQGTEAFF
-,few,TRBJ1-2,TRBV4-2,TGTGCCAGCAGCCAAAATCGGGAGGGAGCTAACTATGGCTACACCTTC,CASSQNREGANYGYTF
TRBD2,-,TRBJ2-7,TRBV6-6,TGTGCCAGCAGCCGATCGACTAGCGGGAGATCCTACGAGCAGTACTTC,CASSRSTSGRSYEQYF
-,-,TRBJ1-1,TRBV30,TGTGCCGTGCGCTGGGGAGGCACTGAAGCTTTCTTT,CAVRWGGTEAFF
-,-,TRBJ1-2,TRBV4-3,TGCGCCAGCAGCCAAGATAGCCTGAATAACTATGGCTACACCTTC,CASSQDSLNNYGYTF
-,few,TRBJ1-5,TRBV19,TGTGCCAGTAGTATAGATCCCAGGGTCGGAGAGCCCCAGCATTTT,CASSIDPRVGEPQHF
-,-,TRBJ2-3,TRBV6-6,TGTGCCAGCAGTTACGGGCGGGCAGGCACAGATACGCAGTATTTT,CASSYGRAGTDTQYF
TRBD1,-,TRBJ1-2,TRBV7-3,TGTGCCAGCAGCTTAGGTTTTGACAGGGTGGGAGGCTACACCTTC,CASSLGFDRVGGYTF
-,-,TRBJ1-2,TRBV30,TGTGCCTGGAGTGTAAAGAGAGGCTATGGCTACACCTTC,CAWSVKRGYGYTF
TRBD2,-,TRBJ2-7,TRBV4-1,TGCGCCAGCAGCTCCCTCGGGGCGGGGGTGGGCATCGAGCAGTACTTC,CASSSLGAGVGIEQYF
-,-,TRBJ1-2,TRBV5-6,TGTGCCAGCAGCTTGGGACAGATAGGGTACTATGGCTACACCTTC,CASSLGQIGYYGYTF
TRBD2,-,TRBJ2-2,TRBV5-6,TGTGCCAGCAGCTTGGCGCTAGCGGGTGTCACCGGGGAGCTGTTTTTT,CASSLALAGVTGELFF
-,-,TRBJ1-3,TRBV6-1,TGTGCCAGCAGTACTACCGGACAGGGAAACACCATATATTTT,CASSTTGQGNTIYF
TRBD2,-,TRBJ2-1,TRBV7-3,TGTGCCAGCAGCCCAGCGGGACGCCAATTCCCCGAGTTCTTC,CASSPAGRQFPEFF
-,-,TRBJ1-3,TRBV30,TGTGCCTGGACCCCCCCAGGTGGAAACACCATATATTTT,CAWTPPGGNTIYF
TRBD2,-,TRBJ2-5,TRBV4-1,TGCGCCAGCAGCCAAGAAGGTGCTAGCGGGGGGGCCCAAGAGACCCAGTACTTC,CASSQEGASGGAQETQYF
-,-,TRBJ1-5,TRBV6-4,TGTGCCAGCAGTGACTCAGGGGGTCAGCCCCAGCATTTT,CASSDSGGQPQHF
TRBD2,-,TRBJ2-3,TRBV5-4,TGTGCCAGCAGCTTGGCTAGCGGGGGCACAGATACGCAGTATTTT,CASSLASGGTDTQYF
-,-,TRBJ2-1,TRBV11-3,TGTGCCAGCAGTCCACTCCCGGGTGCAGAACCCTCCTACAATGAGCAGTTCTTC,CASSPLPGAEPSYNEQFF
-,-,TRBJ1-5,TRBV4-2,TGTGCCAGCAGCCAAGATGTCAGATCCTTCCAGCATTTT,CASSQDVRSFQHF
-,-,TRBJ2-2,TRBV9,TGTGCCAGCAGCGTAGCTACAGGCTACCTAACCGGGGAGCTGTTTTTT,CASSVATGYLTGELFF
TRBD2,-,TRBJ2-1,TRBV9,TGTGCCAGCAGCCCTCGGACTAGCGGAAGGGCGAATGAGCAGTTCTTC,CASSPRTSGRANEQFF
-,-,TRBJ1-1,TRBV6-5,TGTGCCAGCAGTCCAGGGAACACTGAAGCTTTCTTT,CASSPGNTEAFF
-,few,TRBJ1-6,TRBV30,TGTGCCTGGGATCCGGGACACCGTAATTCACCCCTCCACTTT,CAWDPGHRNSPLHF
-,-,TRBJ1-5,TRBV9,TGTGCCAGCAGCGTAGGGGCCAGTAGCAATCAGCCCCAGCATTTT,CASSVGASSNQPQHF
TRBD2,few,TRBJ2-3,TRBV6-4,TGTGCCAGCACCAAGACTAGCGGGGGGGCAGATACGCAGTATTTT,CASTKTSGGADTQYF
TRBD1,-,TRBJ2-1,TRBV4-2,TGTGCCAGCAGCCAAACAAAGACAGGGCCCCTGTTCTTC,CASSQTKTGPLFF
TRBD2,-,TRBJ2-3,TRBV5-1,TGCGCCAGCAGTCTGGGAGGGGTCTCGACAGATACGCAGTATTTT,CASSLGGVSTDTQYF
-,-,TRBJ1-1,TRBV4-1,TGCGCCAGCAGCCACGTCCTGAACACTGAAGCTTTCTTT,CASSHVLNTEAFF
-,-,TRBJ2-2,TRBV5-4,TGTGCCAGCAGCCCTAGGAGGGGCGGAAGAGAGGCCGGGGAGCTGTTTTTT,CASSPRRGGREAGELFF
-,-,TRBJ2-4,TRBV4-1,TGCGCCAGCAGCCAAGAGAGGGGGGGCGGCATTCAGTACTTC,CASSQERGGGIQYF